A selection of T cell receptor beta chains follows, all from one sample in a study of blood T cell repertoires in COVID-19. Profiling relied on immunoSEQ multiplex PCR, and the TCRdb table lists in-frame clones only, not all of them. The sample holds around 280,000 clones, about 90% seen once. The specimen sequenced was PBMCs or T cells enriched from blood (not recorded which). These receptors originate from a woman between 18 and 30 years old with acute COVID-19. The CDR3 runs from the conserved cysteine through the conserved F or W. The order of the fields is J gene, V gene, clone size, D gene, CDR3 protein, CDR3 DNA. The D gene is left open where the match is weak. Only part of the rows carry a size: once, few, many, or a class if the clone is expanded.

TRBJ2-3,TRBV5-4,-,-,CASRRVGRTDTQYF,TGTGCCAGCCGCAGGGTGGGTAGGACAGATACGCAGTATTTT
TRBJ2-7,TRBV6-4,-,-,CASSASPFGEQYF,TGTGCCAGCAGTGCCTCCCCCTTCGGGGAGCAGTACTTC
TRBJ1-5,TRBV28,-,-,CASSFRLTGIRNQPQHF,TGTGCCAGCAGTTTTCGCCTAACGGGGATACGCAATCAGCCCCAGCATTTT
TRBJ2-2,TRBV5-1,-,-,CASSLLQGTGELFF,TGCGCCAGCAGCTTGTTGCAGGGGACCGGGGAGCTGTTTTTT
TRBJ1-1,TRBV30,-,TRBD1,CAAGTGASLALNTEAFF,TGTGCCGCCGGGACAGGGGCCTCTCTAGCCCTGAACACTGAAGCTTTCTTT
TRBJ1-1,TRBV5-4,-,-,CASSEGGNTEAFF,TGTGCCAGCAGCGAGGGTGGGAACACTGAAGCTTTCTTT
TRBJ2-4,TRBV5-1,-,TRBD2,CASSYDLAGAKNIQYF,TGCGCCAGCAGCTACGATCTAGCGGGGGCCAAAAACATTCAGTACTTC
TRBJ2-5,TRBV13,once,-,CASSLGRGGAWETQYF,TGTGCCAGCAGCTTAGGCCGCGGAGGGGCCTGGGAGACCCAGTACTTC
TRBJ2-7,TRBV9,-,-,CASSVDGSKDEQYF,TGTGCCAGCAGCGTAGACGGGAGTAAGGACGAGCAGTACTTC
TRBJ1-6,TRBV4-1,-,-,CASSQEYRLRYNSPLHF,TGCGCCAGCAGCCAAGAGTACAGGCTCCGCTATAATTCACCCCTCCACTTT
TRBJ2-1,TRBV5-8,-,TRBD2,CASTQGTSGRAREQFF,TGTGCCAGCACCCAAGGAACTAGCGGGAGGGCCCGGGAGCAGTTCTTC
TRBJ1-6,TRBV19,-,-,CASRGGNSYNSPLHF,TGTGCCAGCCGGGGGGGGAACTCCTATAATTCACCCCTCCACTTT
TRBJ2-1,TRBV5-1,-,-,CASSLDLAVTSYNEQFF,TGCGCCAGCAGCTTGGATTTAGCGGTAACCTCCTACAATGAGCAGTTCTTC
TRBJ1-5,TRBV6-2/TRBV6-3,-,TRBD1,CASSYSRSTGYSNQPQHF,TGTGCCAGCAGTTACTCGAGATCGACAGGGTATAGCAATCAGCCCCAGCATTTT
TRBJ2-2,TRBV18,-,-,CASSPYTGELFF,TGTGCCAGCTCACCATATACCGGGGAGCTGTTTTTT
TRBJ1-6,TRBV5-4,-,-,CASSHGGAGYNSPLHF,TGTGCCAGCAGCCATGGGGGGGCCGGCTATAATTCACCCCTCCACTTT
TRBJ1-2,TRBV5-1,-,-,CASSLDLQETSGYGYTF,TGCGCCAGCAGCTTGGACCTACAGGAGACTTCGGGCTATGGCTACACCTTC
TRBJ2-1,TRBV7-9,once,TRBD2,CASSPPLAGERNEQFF,TGTGCCAGCAGCCCCCCATTAGCGGGAGAGAGGAATGAGCAGTTCTTC
TRBJ1-2,TRBV20-1,-,-,CSASPGGYYGYTF,TGCAGTGCTAGTCCGGGGGGATACTATGGCTACACCTTC
TRBJ2-5,TRBV19,-,-,CASSRAEGETQYF,TGTGCCAGTAGTAGGGCGGAGGGGGAGACCCAGTACTTC
TRBJ2-1,TRBV5-1,-,-,CASSWERPEQFF,TGCGCCAGCAGTTGGGAGCGGCCTGAGCAGTTCTTC
TRBJ1-2,TRBV5-4,-,-,CASSLGASTARGGTF,TGTGCCAGCAGCTTGGGGGCTTCGACCGCTCGGGGAGGCACCTTC
TRBJ1-4,TRBV4-3,-,-,CASSPGQNRAIEKLFF,TGCGCCAGCAGCCCAGGGCAAAACAGGGCTATTGAAAAACTGTTTTTT
TRBJ1-5,TRBV2,-,TRBD1,CASSRTGGYSNQPQHF,TGTGCCAGCAGCCGGACAGGGGGCTATAGCAATCAGCCCCAGCATTTT
TRBJ1-2,TRBV25-1,-,TRBD1,CASSGTGTESRYTF,TGTGCCAGCAGTGGGACAGGGACGGAGTCTCGCTACACCTTC
TRBJ2-7,TRBV6-1,-,-,CASSEGVGWRSYEQYF,TGTGCCAGCAGTGAAGGCGTTGGCTGGCGGTCCTACGAGCAGTACTTC
TRBJ2-2,TRBV5-5,-,-,CASTMNWGGENTGELFF,TGTGCCAGCACCATGAACTGGGGGGGCGAAAACACCGGGGAGCTGTTTTTT
TRBJ1-1,TRBV6-5,-,TRBD1,CASSYWDRGTEAFF,TGTGCCAGCAGTTACTGGGACAGAGGCACTGAAGCTTTCTTT
TRBJ2-7,TRBV3-1/TRBV3-2,-,TRBD2,CASSQLRLAGGEQYF,TGTGCCAGCAGCCAACTTCGACTAGCGGGAGGTGAGCAGTACTTC
TRBJ1-6,TRBV7-2,few,-,CASSLTRSVSSPLHF,TGTGCCAGCAGCTTAACACGCTCAGTCAGTTCACCCCTCCACTTT
TRBJ2-1,TRBV27,once,-,CASAPLPTEQFF,TGTGCCAGCGCCCCACTCCCAACTGAGCAGTTCTTC
TRBJ2-7,TRBV27,-,-,CASSPRDTTYEQYF,TGTGCCAGCAGTCCCCGGGACACAACCTACGAGCAGTACTTC
TRBJ1-2,TRBV4-1,-,TRBD1,CASSQSGQGYGYTF,TGCGCCAGCAGCCAATCTGGACAGGGTTATGGCTACACCTTC
TRBJ2-5,TRBV15,-,TRBD1,CATSRDRQETQYF,TGTGCCACCAGCAGGGACAGGCAAGAGACCCAGTACTTC
TRBJ1-5,TRBV19,-,-,CASSIRHSGNQPQHF,TGTGCCAGTAGTATAAGGCACAGTGGGAATCAGCCCCAGCATTTT
TRBJ1-4,TRBV20-1,-,-,CSASRLTGLNEKLFF,TGCAGTGCCAGTCGACTCACGGGGTTGAATGAAAAACTGTTTTTT
TRBJ1-5,TRBV6-5,-,TRBD1,CASSRTGGNQPQHF,TGTGCCAGCAGTCGGACAGGGGGTAATCAGCCCCAGCATTTT
TRBJ2-1,TRBV7-3,-,TRBD2,CASSPSGTSGSNEQFF,TGTGCCAGCAGCCCTTCGGGGACTAGCGGGAGCAATGAGCAGTTCTTC
TRBJ2-7,TRBV7-6,once,-,CASSSNQGSSYEQYF,TGTGCCAGCAGCTCCAATCAGGGAAGCTCCTACGAGCAGTACTTC
TRBJ2-1,TRBV24-1,-,TRBD2,CATSVSGASNEQFF,TGTGCCACCAGTGTTAGCGGGGCCTCTAATGAGCAGTTCTTC